Listed below are T cell receptor beta chains from one sample, sequenced in a study of T cell changes during pregnancy in multiple sclerosis. Produced via immunoSEQ multiplex PCR; TCRdb's table is partial and in-frame only. Among over 85,000 clones listed, approximately 90% were seen once. The sequencing here drew on peripheral blood, taken in the first trimester of pregnancy. These receptor sequences come from a female donor in good health, enrolled as a control in a pregnancy study. Each CDR3 is given with its conserved first and last residue. Each record gives: D gene, J gene, CDR3 length, clone size, V gene, CDR3 protein, CDR3 DNA. A D gene is named only where the DNA matches it firmly. Where a row states a size, it is once, few, many or the class of an expanded clone; other rows omit it.

NA TRBJ2-3 14 NA TRBV11-3 CASSSGGATDTQYF TGTGCCAGCAGCTCTGGGGGGGCGACAGATACGCAGTATTTT
NA TRBJ2-5 14 once TRBV7-2 CASGRGRGQETQYF TGTGCCAGCGGGAGGGGCAGGGGCCAGGAGACCCAGTACTTC
NA TRBJ1-2 15 NA TRBV7-2 CASSLGVTGNYGYTF TGTGCCAGCAGCTTAGGGGTGACAGGCAACTATGGCTACACCTTC
NA TRBJ1-2 13 NA TRBV19 CASIAGSNYGYTF TGTGCCAGTATTGCAGGATCCAACTATGGCTACACCTTC
TRBD1 TRBJ2-7 14 NA TRBV28 CASSRDRATYEQYF TGTGCCAGCAGTCGGGACAGGGCAACCTACGAGCAGTACTTC
TRBD2 TRBJ2-7 15 once TRBV7-2 CASSPMGGGAYEQYF TGTGCCAGCAGCCCAATGGGCGGGGGGGCCTACGAGCAGTACTTC
NA TRBJ1-3 19 NA TRBV14 CASSQRDPLYRVFGNTIYF TGTGCCAGCAGCCAAAGGGACCCACTCTACAGGGTCTTCGGAAACACCATATATTTT
NA TRBJ2-2 14 NA TRBV6-6 CASSYLSAGGELFF TGTGCCAGCAGTTACTTGAGTGCAGGCGGGGAGCTGTTTTTT
TRBD2 TRBJ2-1 16 NA TRBV7-9 CASSVSTSGGNNEQFF TGTGCCAGCAGCGTATCGACTAGCGGGGGAAACAATGAGCAGTTCTTC
TRBD1 TRBJ1-1 17 NA TRBV10-3 CAISAGTGGHGGTEAFF TGTGCCATCAGCGCCGGGACAGGGGGACACGGGGGCACTGAAGCTTTCTTT
NA TRBJ1-3 15 few TRBV5-8 CASTLRPDSGNTIYF TGTGCCAGCACCCTGCGGCCGGACTCTGGAAACACCATATATTTT
NA TRBJ2-4 16 once TRBV25-1 CASSAPQGLAKNIQYF TGTGCCAGCAGTGCACCACAGGGATTAGCCAAAAACATTCAGTACTTC
NA TRBJ2-2 13 once TRBV28 CATYPRDTGELFF TGTGCCACTTACCCTCGGGACACCGGGGAGCTGTTTTTT
TRBD1 TRBJ2-1 16 NA TRBV11-2 CASSLGGTGIYNEQFF TGTGCCAGCAGCTTAGGTGGGACAGGGATCTACAATGAGCAGTTCTTC
NA TRBJ1-2 13 NA TRBV2 CATSGQTNYGYTF TGTGCCACCTCTGGGCAGACAAACTATGGCTACACCTTC
NA TRBJ2-2 15 NA TRBV15 CATSGRTERSGELFF TGTGCCACCAGCGGTAGGACAGAAAGGTCCGGGGAGCTGTTTTTT
NA TRBJ2-7 16 NA TRBV9 CASSVGSGPSSYEQYF TGTGCCAGCAGCGTAGGATCAGGTCCGAGCTCCTACGAGCAGTACTTC
TRBD1 TRBJ1-2 14 NA TRBV29-1 CSVEGWGTGYGYTF TGCAGCGTGGAAGGATGGGGGACAGGCTATGGCTACACCTTC
TRBD2 TRBJ2-5 14 NA TRBV4-2 CASSQNGGGETQYF TGTGCCAGCAGCCAAAACGGGGGAGGGGAGACCCAGTACTTC
TRBD1 TRBJ2-5 15 NA TRBV7-3 CASSKQGARGETQYF TGTGCCAGCAGCAAACAGGGGGCCAGGGGGGAGACCCAGTACTTC
NA TRBJ1-1 15 NA TRBV6-5 CASSYRVGAGTEAFF TGTGCCAGCAGTTACCGCGTGGGCGCGGGCACTGAAGCTTTCTTT
TRBD2 TRBJ2-1 15 NA TRBV14 CASSPGTSVYNEQFF TGTGCCAGCAGCCCCGGGACTAGCGTCTACAATGAGCAGTTCTTC
NA TRBJ1-1 14 NA TRBV7-2 CASSLSGQNTEAFF TGTGCCAGCAGCTTAAGCGGGCAGAACACTGAAGCTTTCTTT
NA TRBJ1-5 14 NA TRBV6-1 CASSGGLGNQPQHF TGTGCCAGCAGTGGAGGACTGGGGAATCAGCCCCAGCATTTT
NA TRBJ1-5 12 NA TRBV5-8 CASSSLNQPQHF TGTGCCAGCAGCTCCCTCAATCAGCCCCAGCATTTT
TRBD2 TRBJ2-1 13 NA TRBV28 CASSSTPSGDAFF TGTGCCAGCAGTTCTACCCCTAGCGGCGATGCGTTCTTC
NA TRBJ1-4 16 NA TRBV5-1 CASSSNGGKSNEKLFF TGCGCCAGCAGCTCGAACGGGGGGAAGTCTAATGAAAAACTGTTTTTT
TRBD1 TRBJ1-1 14 NA TRBV27 CASSMTGANTEAFF TGTGCCAGCAGTATGACAGGGGCGAACACTGAAGCTTTCTTT
TRBD1 TRBJ2-1 15 NA TRBV10-3 CAISGGGQGYNEQFF TGTGCCATCAGTGGGGGGGGACAGGGGTACAATGAGCAGTTCTTC
NA TRBJ2-3 13 NA TRBV9 CASSPEDGDTQYF TGTGCCAGCAGCCCAGAGGATGGAGATACGCAGTATTTT
TRBD2 TRBJ2-1 15 NA TRBV4-2 CASSPPLAGGNEQFF TGTGCCAGCAGCCCCCCCCTAGCGGGAGGCAATGAGCAGTTCTTC
TRBD1 TRBJ2-7 15 NA TRBV2 CASSALTGLTAEQYF TGTGCCAGCAGCGCCCTGACAGGGCTGACGGCCGAGCAGTACTTC
NA TRBJ1-5 14 NA TRBV7-2 CASSLLNSNQPQHF TGTGCCAGCAGCCTCCTTAATAGCAATCAGCCCCAGCATTTT
NA TRBJ1-2 15 once TRBV21-1 CASSPYRGFDYGYTF TGTGCCAGCAGCCCCTACAGGGGGTTCGACTATGGCTACACCTTC
NA TRBJ2-7 14 NA TRBV10-3 CAISEGGRDYEQYF TGTGCCATCAGTGAAGGGGGAAGGGACTACGAGCAGTACTTC
NA TRBJ2-5 14 NA TRBV7-9 CASSLVGVRETQYF TGTGCCAGCAGCTTAGTAGGGGTTCGAGAGACCCAGTACTTC
NA TRBJ1-3 13 NA TRBV2 CASRYSPGNTIYF TGTGCCAGCAGGTACAGCCCTGGAAACACCATATATTTT
TRBD1 TRBJ1-5 17 NA TRBV7-9 CASSSARDRNSNQPQHF TGTGCCAGCAGCTCCGCCCGGGACAGAAATAGCAATCAGCCCCAGCATTTT
NA TRBJ1-4 14 NA TRBV18 CASSPLRQGEKLFF TGTGCCAGCTCACCACTACGGCAGGGAGAAAAACTGTTTTTT
NA TRBJ2-2 12 NA TRBV29-1 CSVGQNPGELFF TGCAGCGTTGGACAGAACCCCGGGGAGCTGTTTTTT
NA TRBJ2-1 14 once TRBV9 CASSVALEGNEQFF TGTGCCAGCAGCGTAGCTTTGGAGGGGAATGAGCAGTTCTTC
NA TRBJ1-2 13 once TRBV10-3 CAISESLFYGYTF TGTGCCATCAGTGAGTCTCTATTCTATGGCTACACCTTC
TRBD2 TRBJ2-1 14 NA TRBV5-6 CASSFSGGAIEQFF TGTGCCAGCAGCTTTAGCGGGGGGGCCATTGAGCAGTTCTTC